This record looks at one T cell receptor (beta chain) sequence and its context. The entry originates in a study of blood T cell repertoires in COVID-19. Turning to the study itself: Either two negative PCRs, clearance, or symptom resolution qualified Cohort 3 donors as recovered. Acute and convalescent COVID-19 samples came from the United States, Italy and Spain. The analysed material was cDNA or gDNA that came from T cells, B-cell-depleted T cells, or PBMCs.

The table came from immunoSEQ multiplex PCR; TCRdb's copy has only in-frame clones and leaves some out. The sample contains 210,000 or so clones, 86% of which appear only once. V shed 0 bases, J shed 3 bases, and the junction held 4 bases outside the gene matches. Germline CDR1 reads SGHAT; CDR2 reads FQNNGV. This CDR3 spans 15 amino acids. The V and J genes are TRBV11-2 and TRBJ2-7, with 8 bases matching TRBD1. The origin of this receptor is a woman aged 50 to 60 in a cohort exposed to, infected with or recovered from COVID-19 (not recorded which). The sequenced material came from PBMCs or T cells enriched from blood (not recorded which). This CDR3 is CASSLEGQGSYEQYF. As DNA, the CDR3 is TGTGCCAGCAGCTTAGAAGGACAGGGAAGCTACGAGCAGTACTTC.